This T cell receptor (beta chain) appears in the sequencing data of a study of T cell changes during pregnancy in multiple sclerosis. Sequencing was performed with immunoSEQ multiplex PCR; in TCRdb, only in-frame clones are kept and a portion is missing. The table records about 36,000 clones, 85% to 95% of them present only once. Germline CDR1 reads SQVTM; CDR2 reads ANQGSEA. This CDR3 is 13 amino acids long. V was cut by 4 bases and J by 2 bases, with 10 bases left in between. This receptor was taken from a female donor with multiple sclerosis, enrolled in a pregnancy study. The rearrangement joins TRBV29-1 to TRBJ2-3; unclear D gene. Source material: PBMCs (not recorded whether the cells were cultured). The CDR3 nucleotides read TGCAGCGTTGGCGAACGGCACACAGATACGCAGTATTTT. Amino acid sequence: CSVGERHTDTQYF.